Below are 20 T cell receptor beta chains sequenced from a single sample in a study of T cell responses to AZD1222 COVID-19 vaccine. The assay was immunoSEQ multiplex PCR, and TCRdb's table has in-frame clones only and misses some. The repertoire has approximately 100,000 clones, just over 90% of them found once; the top ten carry 1% to 1.5%. The input for sequencing was peripheral blood, taken on day 0 of AZD1222 vaccination. Source of these receptors: an adult in good health.

CDR3 residues: CASSGRSGQKYNEQFF. In DNA, the CDR3 is TGTGCCAGCAGTGGACGCTCGGGACAGAAATACAATGAGCAGTTCTTC. The chain carries TRBV25-1 and TRBJ2-1; the match to TRBD1 covers 7 bases. Germline V gene data show CDR1 as MGHDK and CDR2 as SYGVNS. This CDR3 region has 16 residues. J was trimmed by 4 bases and V by 4 bases; bases with no gene match: 10.

The chain recombines TRBV28 with TRBJ1-1; a possible D gene is TRBD1 (6 bases). Trimming left V 6 bases short and J 4 bases short, with 9 bases between. The germline CDR1 and CDR2 sequences are MDHEN and SYDVKM. The CDR3 covers 12 residues. The CDR3 DNA sequence: TGTGCCAGCAGATACAGGGCCACTGAAGCTTTCTTT. Its protein product is CASRYRATEAFF.

The chain joins TRBV5-4 to TRBJ1-2; 7 nucleotides match TRBD1. The CDR3 spans 17 residues. V lost 0 bases, J lost 7 bases, and 15 bases stayed unmatched. Germline-derived CDR1 and CDR2 are SGHNT and YYREEE (reference sequence). In DNA, the CDR3 is TGTGCCAGCAGCTTGGGCCTACTTAGTGCAGGGGGAAGTGGCTACACCTTC. It yields the protein CASSLGLLSAGGSGYTF.

The CDR3 bases are TGTGCCAGCAGCTTAGGACCCGGACGGACCCAAGAGACCCAGTACTTC. It codes for CASSLGPGRTQETQYF. The V and J genes are TRBV7-3 and TRBJ2-5; D is ambiguous. The germline V gene has CDR1 SGHTA and CDR2 FQGTGA. This CDR3 has 16 residues. The V gene lost 2 bases and the J gene lost 1 base, with 14 bases spanning the gap.

This clone was counted a few times. The V gene is TRBV9, the J gene TRBJ1-1; D call uncertain. Germline V CDR1 and CDR2: SGDLS, YYNGEE. The CDR3 runs 16 residues. Trimming removed 6 bases from V and 6 bases from J, with 24 bases in between. CDR3 region: CASNVWPFEGVPEAFF. The CDR3 bases are TGTGCCAGCAATGTATGGCCGTTCGAAGGTGTGCCTGAAGCTTTCTTT.

This chain uses TRBV30 with TRBJ2-1, with D tentatively TRBD1 (6 bases). The V gene lost 0 bases and the J gene lost 9 bases, with 9 bases spanning the gap. This CDR3 contains 12 residues. The V gene's germline CDR1 is GTSNPN and CDR2 SVGIG (reference sequence). The CDR3 coding sequence is TGTGCCTGGAGTGTACAGGGTGGTGAGCAGTTCTTC. It is translated as CAWSVQGGEQFF. The full variable domain, with the rest looked up from reference TRBV30 and TRBJ2-1, is SQTIHQWPATLVQPVGSPLSLECTVEGTSNPNLYWYRQAAGRGLQLLFYSVGIGQISSEVPQNLSASRPQDRQFILSSKKLLLSDSGFYLCAWSVQGGEQFFGPGTRLTVL.

The rearrangement joins TRBV7-7 to TRBJ2-1; 7 nucleotides match TRBD2. This CDR3 has 16 amino acids. The germline gives CDR1 SSHAT, CDR2 FNYEAQ (reference sequence). With 5 bases clipped from V and 4 bases from J, the junction kept 11 bases outside the gene matches. The CDR3: CASSPLIGGGYNEQFF. CDR3 nucleotide sequence: TGTGCCAGCAGCCCCCTCATAGGCGGGGGATACAATGAGCAGTTCTTC.

Regarding this clone: Other DNA sequences within the sample encode an identical CDR3. This chain connects TRBV5-1 to TRBJ2-5; a possible D gene is TRBD2 (6 bases). The CDR3 covers 13 residues. Germline CDR1 is SGHRS and CDR2 is YFSETQ. V was clipped by 2 bases and J by 4 bases, with 9 bases between them. The CDR3 region has the DNA TGCGCCAGCAGCTTCGGAGGGCGAGAGACCCAGTACTTC. Protein sequence: CASSFGGRETQYF.

Here the CDR3 reads CAWLHTGQRWLGAFF. CDR3 DNA sequence: TGTGCCTGGCTTCACACGGGACAGAGATGGTTAGGAGCTTTCTTT. The chain uses TRBV30 and TRBJ1-1; the match to TRBD1 covers 7 bases. This CDR3 is built from 15 residues. The germline V gene encodes CDR1 GTSNPN and CDR2 SVGIG (reference sequence). The J segment lost 10 bases and the V segment lost 5 bases, leaving 19 bases of the junction unmatched.

The V gene is TRBV10-3, the J gene TRBJ1-1; D may be TRBD1 (6 bases). Germline values: CDR1 ENHRY, CDR2 SYGVKD. CDR3 size: 14 residues. V lost 6 bases and J 3 bases, leaving 14 bases between the germline ends. Here the CDR3 DNA reads TGTGCCATCAGCACAACAGGGCCGGACACTGAAGCTTTCTTT. It encodes CAISTTGPDTEAFF.

The V and J genes are TRBV6-5 and TRBJ1-2; TRBD1 might be the D (6 bases). With 7 bases removed from V and 8 bases from J, the gap between germline ends came to 20 bases. The CDR3 extends over 14 amino acids. CDR1 is MNHEY, CDR2 SVGAGI, per germline. The CDR3 DNA follows: TGTGCCAGCATGGCAGGGGCCCCTATTGGGGGCTACACCTTC. This gives the protein CASMAGAPIGGYTF.

The CDR3 loop reads CASSVGRHQTYEQYF. For the CDR3, the DNA is TGTGCCAGCAGCGTAGGACGCCATCAGACGTACGAGCAGTACTTC. This chain joins TRBV9 and TRBJ2-7; D unresolved. The germline gives CDR1 SGDLS, CDR2 YYNGEE. CDR3 length: 15 residues. The V and J ends lost 0 bases and 4 bases respectively, with 14 bases between them.

This clone was observed once. V is TRBV3-1 (or the pseudogene TRBV3-2) and J is TRBJ1-2; 7 bases line up with TRBD1. The CDR3 covers 14 residues. CDR1 LGHDT and CDR2 YNNKEL come from the germline V gene (reference sequence). Unmatched junction bases numbered 2, after V lost 0 bases and J lost 4 bases. The CDR3 loop reads CASSQDAGGYGYTF. The CDR3 DNA is TGTGCCAGCAGCCAAGACGCAGGGGGCTATGGCTACACCTTC.

The DNA for the CDR3 is TGTGCCAGCATGGCCACCTACGAGCAGTACTTC. Its protein product is CASMATYEQYF. The chain joins TRBV6-5 to TRBJ2-7; D uncertain. The CDR3 is 11 amino acids. Looked up from germline, CDR1 is MNHEY and CDR2 is SVGAGI. Trimming cost V 7 bases and J 2 bases, with 6 bases left between them.

The chain joins TRBV7-9 to TRBJ1-6; 9 positions match TRBD1. Trimming cost V 5 bases and J 10 bases; bases outside gene matches: 9. CDR3 length: 15 amino acids. Germline loops: CDR1 SEHNR, CDR2 FQNEAQ (reference sequence). CDR3 DNA: TGTGCCAGCAGCGTCCTAGACAGGGGGAGGTCACCCCTCCACTTT. Encoded protein: CASSVLDRGRSPLHF.

CDR3 nucleotide sequence: TGTGCCAGCAGCCTCAGGGGGACGAACACTGAAGCTTTCTTT. It encodes CASSLRGTNTEAFF. V gene TRBV11-3 combines with J gene TRBJ1-1; 7 bases are a match to TRBD1. The CDR3 sequence is 14 residues long. Germline V gene sequence: CDR1 SGHNT, CDR2 YENEEA. The ends lost 5 bases at V and 1 base at J; junction bases unmatched: 4.

J is TRBJ1-1 and V is TRBV10-3; possible D gene TRBD1, 6 bases. The V gene lost 5 bases and the J gene lost 7 bases, with 11 bases spanning the gap. This CDR3 region has 12 residues. The germline gives CDR1 ENHRY, CDR2 SYGVKD. CDR3 nucleotide sequence: TGTGCCATCAGTCCGGGACATGATGAAGCTTTCTTT. Its translation: CAISPGHDEAFF.

The J gene is TRBJ2-1, the V gene TRBV27; D unclear. CDR1 and CDR2 from the germline V gene are MNHEY and SMNVEV (reference sequence). This CDR3 is built from 15 residues. The ends were cut back, 1 base at V and 0 bases at J, with 7 bases in the middle. The CDR3 DNA follows: TGTGCCAGCAGTTTATTGGTTAGCTCCTACAATGAGCAGTTCTTC. It encodes CASSLLVSSYNEQFF.

The rearrangement joins TRBV25-1 to TRBJ1-1, with 7 bases lining up with TRBD1. The trim removed 1 base at V and 3 bases at J, leaving 8 bases unmatched. Germline V gene sequence: CDR1 MGHDK, CDR2 SYGVNS. The CDR3 spans 16 residues. The CDR3, as DNA: TGTGCCAGCAGTGAATCGGAGGGGGCTCTGGACACTGAAGCTTTCTTT. It encodes CASSESEGALDTEAFF.

The chain couples TRBV28 to TRBJ2-1; 7 bases are a match to TRBD1. V shed 5 bases, J shed 7 bases, and the junction held 5 bases outside the gene matches. Germline V gene sequence: CDR1 MDHEN, CDR2 SYDVKM. This CDR3 comprises 13 residues. The CDR3 sequence: CASSAPQGNEQFF. The CDR3 region has the DNA TGTGCCAGCAGTGCCCCACAGGGGAATGAGCAGTTCTTC.